The sequence of this T cell receptor (beta chain) was determined in a study of blood T cells in healthy people across ages. For the study at large: Every two T cells gave about one barcoded beta molecule via template switching.

For the second PCR, which ran for roughly 6 to 12 cycles, a sample-barcoded 5' primer and a J-beta primer mix were used. Each CDR3 protein gets one entry after TCRdb re-called the 5' RACE reads with MiXCR. Of 760,000 or so distinct CDR3 sequences listed, around a quarter were seen once; the top ten hold 9.4%. Healthy Caucasians from Russia aged roughly 6 to 90 served as donors. Germline values: CDR1 SGHTA, CDR2 FQGNSA. The CDR3 consists of 13 residues. The V gene lost 3 bases and the J gene lost 7 bases, with 9 bases spanning the gap. The same sample was also used in a study of T cells of mothers and their children.

Sequenced material: blood. The TCR originated in a boy between 10 and 17 years old in good health. The chain joins TRBV7-2 to TRBJ2-2; D is undetermined. The CDR3, as DNA: TGTGCCAGCAGCTTTCTCCTCGTCGGGGAGCTGTTTTTT. This encodes CASSFLLVGELFF.